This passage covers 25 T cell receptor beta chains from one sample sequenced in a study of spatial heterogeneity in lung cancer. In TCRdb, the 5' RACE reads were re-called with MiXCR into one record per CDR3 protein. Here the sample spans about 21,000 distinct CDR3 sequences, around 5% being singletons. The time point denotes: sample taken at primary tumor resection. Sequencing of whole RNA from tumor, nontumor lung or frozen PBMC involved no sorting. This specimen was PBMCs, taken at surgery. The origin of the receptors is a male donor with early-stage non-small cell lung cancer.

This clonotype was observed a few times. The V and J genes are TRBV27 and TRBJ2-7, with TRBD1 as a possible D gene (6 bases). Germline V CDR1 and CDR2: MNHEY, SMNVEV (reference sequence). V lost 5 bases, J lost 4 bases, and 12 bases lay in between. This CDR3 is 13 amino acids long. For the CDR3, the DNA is TGTGCCAGCAGTCGGACCAGGGGATACGAGCAGTACTTC. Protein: CASSRTRGYEQYF.

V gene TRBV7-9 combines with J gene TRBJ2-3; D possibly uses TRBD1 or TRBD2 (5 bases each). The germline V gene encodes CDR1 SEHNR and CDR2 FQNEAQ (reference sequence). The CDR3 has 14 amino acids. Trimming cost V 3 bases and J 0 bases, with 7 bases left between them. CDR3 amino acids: CASSFRDSTDTQYF. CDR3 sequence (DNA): TGTGCCAGCAGCTTCCGGGACAGCACAGATACGCAGTATTTT.

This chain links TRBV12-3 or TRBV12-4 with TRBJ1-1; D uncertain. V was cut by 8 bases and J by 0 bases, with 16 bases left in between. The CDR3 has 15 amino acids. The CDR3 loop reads CASSRTEFLNTEAFF. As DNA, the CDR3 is TGTGCCAGCTCAAGAACGGAATTTTTGAACACTGAAGCTTTCTTT.

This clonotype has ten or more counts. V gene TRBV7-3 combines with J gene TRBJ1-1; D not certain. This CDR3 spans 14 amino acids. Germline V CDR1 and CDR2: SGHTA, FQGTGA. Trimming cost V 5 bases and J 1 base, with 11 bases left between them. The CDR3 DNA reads TGTGCCAGCAGCACCGGGTCGACGAACACTGAAGCTTTCTTT. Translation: CASSTGSTNTEAFF. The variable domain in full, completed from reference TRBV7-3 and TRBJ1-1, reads GAGVSQTPSNKVTEKGKYVELRCDPISGHTALYWYRQSLGQGPEFLIYFQGTGAADDSGLPNDRFFAVRPEGSVSTLKIQRTERGDSAVYLCASSTGSTNTEAFFGQGTRLTVV.

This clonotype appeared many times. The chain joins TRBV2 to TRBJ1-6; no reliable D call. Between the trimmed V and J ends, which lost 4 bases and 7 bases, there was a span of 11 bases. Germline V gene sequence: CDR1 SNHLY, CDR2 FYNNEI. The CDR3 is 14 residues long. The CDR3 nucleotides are TGTGCCAGCAGTGGTCGGGGTGTGAATTCACCCCTCCACTTT. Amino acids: CASSGRGVNSPLHF.

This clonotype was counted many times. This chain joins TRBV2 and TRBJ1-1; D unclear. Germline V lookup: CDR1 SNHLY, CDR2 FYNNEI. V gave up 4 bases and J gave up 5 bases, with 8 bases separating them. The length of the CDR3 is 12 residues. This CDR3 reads CASSAQRTEAFF. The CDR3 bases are TGTGCCAGCAGTGCACAGAGAACTGAAGCTTTCTTT.

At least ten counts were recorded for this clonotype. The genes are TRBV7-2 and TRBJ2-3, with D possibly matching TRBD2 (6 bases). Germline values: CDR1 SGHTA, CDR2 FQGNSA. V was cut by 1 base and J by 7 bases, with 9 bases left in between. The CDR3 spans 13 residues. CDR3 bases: TGTGCCAGCAGCTTAGGGCTAGCGAATACGCAGTATTTT. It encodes CASSLGLANTQYF.

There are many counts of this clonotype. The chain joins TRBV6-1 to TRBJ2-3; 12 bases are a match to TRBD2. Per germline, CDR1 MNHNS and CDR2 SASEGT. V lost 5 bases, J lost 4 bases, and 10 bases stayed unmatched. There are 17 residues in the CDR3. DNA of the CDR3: TGTGCCAGCAGTTCATTGACTAGCGGGAGAGTTGCAGATACGCAGTATTTT. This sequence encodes CASSSLTSGRVADTQYF.

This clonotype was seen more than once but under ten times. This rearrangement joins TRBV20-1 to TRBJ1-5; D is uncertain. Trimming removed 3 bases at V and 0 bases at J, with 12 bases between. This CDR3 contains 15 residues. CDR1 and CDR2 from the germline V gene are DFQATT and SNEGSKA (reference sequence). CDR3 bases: TGCAGTGCTAGTAGAACGGGCCTTAGCAATCAGCCCCAGCATTTT. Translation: CSASRTGLSNQPQHF.

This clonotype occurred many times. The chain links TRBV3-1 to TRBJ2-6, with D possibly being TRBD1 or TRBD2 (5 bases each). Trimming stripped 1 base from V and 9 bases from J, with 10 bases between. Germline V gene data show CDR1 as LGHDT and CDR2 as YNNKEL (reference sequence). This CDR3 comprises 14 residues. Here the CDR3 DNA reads TGTGCCAGCAGCCAAGGAGGGGCCCTCAACGTCCTGACTTTC. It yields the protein CASSQGGALNVLTF.

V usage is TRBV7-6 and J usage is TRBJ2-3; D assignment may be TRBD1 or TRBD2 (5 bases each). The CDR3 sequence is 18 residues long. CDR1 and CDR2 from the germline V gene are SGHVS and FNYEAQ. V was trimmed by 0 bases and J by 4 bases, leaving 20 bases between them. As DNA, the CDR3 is TGTGCCAGCAGCTTAGCGGCGGCGGGTGGGGGTTCAGCAGATACGCAGTATTTT. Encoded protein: CASSLAAAGGGSADTQYF.

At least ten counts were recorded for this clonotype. The chain's CDR3 is CASRGQGGEETQYF. In DNA, the CDR3 is TGTGCCAGCAGAGGACAGGGGGGGGAAGAGACCCAGTACTTC. The chain recombines TRBV6-4 with TRBJ2-5; 10 bases fit TRBD1. Germline CDR1 reads MRHNA; CDR2 reads SNTAGT. This CDR3 spans 14 amino acids. With V trimmed by 6 bases and J by 3 bases, 4 bases remained unmatched.

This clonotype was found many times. The CDR3 DNA follows: TGTGCCAGCAGCCCTGGGACGAATGAAAAACTGTTTTTT. Amino acids: CASSPGTNEKLFF. This chain connects TRBV7-9 to TRBJ1-4, with D perhaps TRBD1 (5 bases). This CDR3 has 13 amino acids. Germline V lookup: CDR1 SEHNR, CDR2 FQNEAQ (reference sequence). The ends were cut back, 5 bases at V and 5 bases at J, with 9 bases in the middle.

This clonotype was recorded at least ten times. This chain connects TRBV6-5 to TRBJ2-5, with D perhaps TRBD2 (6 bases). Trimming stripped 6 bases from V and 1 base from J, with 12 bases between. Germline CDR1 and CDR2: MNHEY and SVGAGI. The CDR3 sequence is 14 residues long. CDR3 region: CASSRRGGQETQYF. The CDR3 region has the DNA TGTGCCAGCAGCCGTCGGGGAGGCCAAGAGACCCAGTACTTC.

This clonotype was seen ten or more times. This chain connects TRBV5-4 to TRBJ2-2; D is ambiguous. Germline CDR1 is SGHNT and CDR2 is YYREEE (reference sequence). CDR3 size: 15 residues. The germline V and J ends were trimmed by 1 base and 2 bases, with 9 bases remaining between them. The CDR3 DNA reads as TGTGCCAGCAGCTTGTCTGTCGAAAACACCGGGGAGCTGTTTTTT. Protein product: CASSLSVENTGELFF. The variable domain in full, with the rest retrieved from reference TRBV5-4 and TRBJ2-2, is ETGVTQSPTHLIKTRGQQVTLRCSSQSGHNTVSWYQQALGQGPQFIFQYYREEENGRGNFPPRFSGLQFPNYSSELNVNALELDDSALYLCASSLSVENTGELFFGEGSRLTVL.

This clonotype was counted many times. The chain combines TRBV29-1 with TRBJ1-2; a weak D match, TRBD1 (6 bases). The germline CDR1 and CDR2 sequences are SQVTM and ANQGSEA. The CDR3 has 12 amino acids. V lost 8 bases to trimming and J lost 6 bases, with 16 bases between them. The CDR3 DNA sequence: TGCAGCACCACCCGGGGGCGGAATGGCTACACCTTC. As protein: CSTTRGRNGYTF.

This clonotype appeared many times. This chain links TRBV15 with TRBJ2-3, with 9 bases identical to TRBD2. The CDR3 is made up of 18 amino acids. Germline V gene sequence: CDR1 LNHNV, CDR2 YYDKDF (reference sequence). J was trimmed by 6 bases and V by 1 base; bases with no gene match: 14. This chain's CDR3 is CATSRALIGAGGPDTQYF. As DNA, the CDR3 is TGTGCCACCAGCAGAGCCCTAATAGGAGCGGGGGGCCCGGATACGCAGTATTTT.

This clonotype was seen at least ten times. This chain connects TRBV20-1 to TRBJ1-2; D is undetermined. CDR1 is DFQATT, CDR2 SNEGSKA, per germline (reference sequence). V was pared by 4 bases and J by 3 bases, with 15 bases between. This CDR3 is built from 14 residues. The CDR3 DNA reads TGCAGTGCTACTACGAGGAGGGAGGACTATGGCTACACCTTC. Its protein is CSATTRREDYGYTF.

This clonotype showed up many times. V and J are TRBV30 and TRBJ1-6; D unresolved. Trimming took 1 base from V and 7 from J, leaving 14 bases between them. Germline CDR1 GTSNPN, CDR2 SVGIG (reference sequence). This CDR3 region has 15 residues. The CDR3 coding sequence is TGTGCCTGGAGTGGGGCGGCTCGAGCCAATTCACCCCTCCACTTT. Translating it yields CAWSGAARANSPLHF.

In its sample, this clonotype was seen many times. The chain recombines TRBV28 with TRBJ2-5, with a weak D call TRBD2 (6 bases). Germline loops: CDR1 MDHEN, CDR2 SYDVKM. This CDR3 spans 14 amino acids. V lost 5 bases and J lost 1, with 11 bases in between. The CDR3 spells CASSARESQETQYF. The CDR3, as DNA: TGTGCCAGCAGTGCTCGGGAGTCCCAAGAGACCCAGTACTTC. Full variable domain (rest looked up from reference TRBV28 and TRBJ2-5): DVKVTQSSRYLVKRTGEKVFLECVQDMDHENMFWYRQDPGLGLRLIYFSYDVKMKEKGDIPEGYSVSREKKERFSLILESASTNQTSMYLCASSARESQETQYFGPGTRLLVL.

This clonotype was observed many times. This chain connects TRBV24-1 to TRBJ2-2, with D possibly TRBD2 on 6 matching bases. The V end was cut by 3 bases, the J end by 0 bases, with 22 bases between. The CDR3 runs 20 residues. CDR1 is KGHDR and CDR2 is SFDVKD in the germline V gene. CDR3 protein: CATSDRRVTPTNPNTGELFF. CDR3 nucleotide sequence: TGTGCCACCAGTGATCGGAGGGTAACCCCGACCAACCCGAACACCGGGGAGCTGTTTTTT.

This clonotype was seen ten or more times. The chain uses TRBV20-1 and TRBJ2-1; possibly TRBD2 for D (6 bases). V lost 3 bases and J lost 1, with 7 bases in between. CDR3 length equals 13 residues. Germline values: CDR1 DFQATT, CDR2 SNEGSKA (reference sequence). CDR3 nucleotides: TGCAGTGCTAGTGGGACTTCCTACAATGAGCAGTTCTTC. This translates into CSASGTSYNEQFF.

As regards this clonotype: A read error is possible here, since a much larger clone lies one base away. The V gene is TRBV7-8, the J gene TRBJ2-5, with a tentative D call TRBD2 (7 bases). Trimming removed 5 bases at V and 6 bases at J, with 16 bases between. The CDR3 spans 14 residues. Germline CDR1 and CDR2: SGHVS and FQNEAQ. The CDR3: CASSPSAGAKTQYF. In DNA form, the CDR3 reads TGTGCCAGCAGCCCAAGCGCGGGGGCAAAGACCCAGTACTTC.

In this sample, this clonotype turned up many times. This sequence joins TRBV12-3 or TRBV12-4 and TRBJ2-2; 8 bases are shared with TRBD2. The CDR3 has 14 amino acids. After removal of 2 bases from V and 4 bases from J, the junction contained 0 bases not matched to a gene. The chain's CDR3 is CASSLREGTGELFF. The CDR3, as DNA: TGTGCCAGCAGTTTACGGGAGGGCACCGGGGAGCTGTTTTTT.

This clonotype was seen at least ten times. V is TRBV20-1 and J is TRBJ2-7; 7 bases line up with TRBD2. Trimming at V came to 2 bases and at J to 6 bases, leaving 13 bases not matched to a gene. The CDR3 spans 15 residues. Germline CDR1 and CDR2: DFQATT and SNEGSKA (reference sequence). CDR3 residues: CSARKSGLEVGEQYF. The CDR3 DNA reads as TGCAGTGCTAGAAAGAGTGGACTAGAAGTGGGCGAGCAGTACTTC.